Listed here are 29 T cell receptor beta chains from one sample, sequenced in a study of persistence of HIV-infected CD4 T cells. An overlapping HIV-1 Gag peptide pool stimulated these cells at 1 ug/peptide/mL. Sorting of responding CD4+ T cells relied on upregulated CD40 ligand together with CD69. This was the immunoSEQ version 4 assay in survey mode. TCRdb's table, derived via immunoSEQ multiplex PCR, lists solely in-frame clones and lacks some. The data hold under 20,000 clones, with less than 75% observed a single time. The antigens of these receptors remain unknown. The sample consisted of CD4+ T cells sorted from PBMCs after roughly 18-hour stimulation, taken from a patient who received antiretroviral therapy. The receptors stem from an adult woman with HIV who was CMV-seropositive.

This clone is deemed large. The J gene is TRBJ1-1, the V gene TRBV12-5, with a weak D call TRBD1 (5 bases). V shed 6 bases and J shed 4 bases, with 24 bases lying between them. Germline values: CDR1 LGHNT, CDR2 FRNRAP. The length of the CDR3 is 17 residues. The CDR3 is CASGPGLPPRGITEAFF. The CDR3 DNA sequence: TGTGCTAGTGGCCCCGGCCTGCCCCCCCGGGGGATCACTGAAGCTTTCTTT.

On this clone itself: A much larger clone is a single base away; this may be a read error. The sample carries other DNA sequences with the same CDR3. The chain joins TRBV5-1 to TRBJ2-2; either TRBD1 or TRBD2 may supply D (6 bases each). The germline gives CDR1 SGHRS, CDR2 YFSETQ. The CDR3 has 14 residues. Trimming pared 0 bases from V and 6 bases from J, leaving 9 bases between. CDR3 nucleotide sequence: TGCGCCAGCAGCTTGGACAGGGAGGCCGGGGAGCTGTTTTTT. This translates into CASSLDREAGELFF.

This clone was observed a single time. The CDR3 region has the DNA TGCGCCAGCGCACCTATGGCTGGGGCCAACGTCCTGACTTTC. Amino acids: CASAPMAGANVLTF. The V gene is TRBV5-1, the J gene TRBJ2-6, with D unclear. In germline, CDR1 is SGHRS, CDR2 YFSETQ. The CDR3 extends over 14 amino acids. Trimming stripped 7 bases from V and 2 bases from J, with 10 bases between.

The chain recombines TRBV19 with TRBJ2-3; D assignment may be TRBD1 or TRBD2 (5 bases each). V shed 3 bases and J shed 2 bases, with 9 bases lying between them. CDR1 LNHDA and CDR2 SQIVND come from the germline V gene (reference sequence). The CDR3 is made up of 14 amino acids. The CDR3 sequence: CASSMSGPTDTQYF. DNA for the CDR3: TGTGCCAGTAGTATGTCGGGGCCCACAGATACGCAGTATTTT.

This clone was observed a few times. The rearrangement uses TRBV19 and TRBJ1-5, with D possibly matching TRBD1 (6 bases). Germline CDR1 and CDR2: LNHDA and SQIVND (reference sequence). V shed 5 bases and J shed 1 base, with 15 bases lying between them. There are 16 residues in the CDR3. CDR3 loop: CASSVRQVGSNQPQHF. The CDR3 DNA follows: TGTGCCAGTAGTGTCCGACAGGTGGGGAGCAATCAGCCCCAGCATTTT.

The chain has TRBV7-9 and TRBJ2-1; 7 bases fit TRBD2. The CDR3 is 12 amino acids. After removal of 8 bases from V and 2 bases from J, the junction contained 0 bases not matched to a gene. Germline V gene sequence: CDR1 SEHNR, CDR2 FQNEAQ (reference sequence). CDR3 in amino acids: CASGGAYNEQFF. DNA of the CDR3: TGTGCCAGCGGGGGGGCCTACAATGAGCAGTTCTTC.

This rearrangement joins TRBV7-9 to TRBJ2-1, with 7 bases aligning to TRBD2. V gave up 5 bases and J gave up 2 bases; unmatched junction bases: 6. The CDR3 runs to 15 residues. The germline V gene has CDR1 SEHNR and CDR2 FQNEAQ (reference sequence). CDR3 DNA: TGTGCCAGCAGCCCCTCGGGGAGGGCCTACAATGAGCAGTTCTTC. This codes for CASSPSGRAYNEQFF.

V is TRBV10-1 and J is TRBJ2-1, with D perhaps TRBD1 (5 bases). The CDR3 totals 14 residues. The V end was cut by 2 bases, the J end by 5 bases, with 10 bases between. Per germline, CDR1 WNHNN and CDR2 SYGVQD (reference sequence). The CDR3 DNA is TGCGCCAGCAGTGAGCCGACAGCTAACAATGAGCAGTTCTTC. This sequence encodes CASSEPTANNEQFF.

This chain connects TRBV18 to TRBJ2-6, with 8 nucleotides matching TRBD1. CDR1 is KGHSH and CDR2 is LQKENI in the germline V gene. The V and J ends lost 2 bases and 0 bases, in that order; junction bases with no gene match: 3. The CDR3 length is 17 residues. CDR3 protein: CASSPSGGASGANVLTF. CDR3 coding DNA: TGTGCCAGCTCACCATCAGGGGGCGCCTCTGGGGCCAACGTCCTGACTTTC.

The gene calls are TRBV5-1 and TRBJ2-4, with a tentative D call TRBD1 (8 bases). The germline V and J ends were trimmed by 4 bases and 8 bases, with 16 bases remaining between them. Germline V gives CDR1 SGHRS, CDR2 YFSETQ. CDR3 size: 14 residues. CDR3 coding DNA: TGCGCCAGCAGCCCGGACAGGGAGGGAGACATTCAGTACTTC. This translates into CASSPDREGDIQYF.

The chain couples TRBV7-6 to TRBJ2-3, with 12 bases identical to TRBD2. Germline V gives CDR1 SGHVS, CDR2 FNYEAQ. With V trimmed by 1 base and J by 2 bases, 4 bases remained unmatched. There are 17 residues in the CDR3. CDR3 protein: CASSLGTSGAPTDTQYF. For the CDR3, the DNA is TGTGCCAGCAGCTTAGGGACTAGCGGGGCGCCCACAGATACGCAGTATTTT.

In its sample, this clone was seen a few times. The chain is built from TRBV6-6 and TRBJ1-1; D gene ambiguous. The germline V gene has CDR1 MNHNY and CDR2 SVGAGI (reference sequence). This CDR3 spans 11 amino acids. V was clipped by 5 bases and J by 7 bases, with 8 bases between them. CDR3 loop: CASSNQVEAFF. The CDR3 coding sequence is TGTGCCAGCAGTAACCAGGTTGAAGCTTTCTTT.

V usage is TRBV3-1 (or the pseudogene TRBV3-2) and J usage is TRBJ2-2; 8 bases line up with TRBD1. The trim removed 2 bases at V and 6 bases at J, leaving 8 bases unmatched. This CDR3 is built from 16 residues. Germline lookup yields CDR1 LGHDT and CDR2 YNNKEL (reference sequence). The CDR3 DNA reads TGTGCCAGCAGCCAAATCAGGGGGCTGAGCGCCGGGGAGCTGTTTTTT. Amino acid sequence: CASSQIRGLSAGELFF.

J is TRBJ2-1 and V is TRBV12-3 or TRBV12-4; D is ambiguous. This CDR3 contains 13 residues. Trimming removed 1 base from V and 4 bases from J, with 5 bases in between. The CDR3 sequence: CASSLGVYNEQFF. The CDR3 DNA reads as TGTGCCAGCAGTTTAGGAGTGTACAATGAGCAGTTCTTC.

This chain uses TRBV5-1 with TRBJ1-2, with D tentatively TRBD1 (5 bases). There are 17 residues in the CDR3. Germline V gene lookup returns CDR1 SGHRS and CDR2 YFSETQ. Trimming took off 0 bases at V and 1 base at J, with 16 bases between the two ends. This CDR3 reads CASSLGFGQGFNYGYTF. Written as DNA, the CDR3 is TGCGCCAGCAGCTTGGGATTTGGCCAGGGCTTTAACTATGGCTACACCTTC. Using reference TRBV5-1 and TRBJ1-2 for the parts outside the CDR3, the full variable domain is KAGVTQTPRYLIKTRGQQVTLSCSPISGHRSVSWYQQTPGQGLQFLFEYFSETQRNKGNFPGRFSGRQFSNSRSEMNVSTLELGDSALYLCASSLGFGQGFNYGYTFGSGTRLTVV.

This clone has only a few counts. The CDR3 here is CASSPRTVNEKLFF. DNA for the CDR3: TGTGCCAGCTCACCAAGGACAGTAAATGAAAAACTGTTTTTT. The rearrangement joins TRBV18 to TRBJ1-4; TRBD1 is a possible D gene (6 bases). From germline, CDR1 is KGHSH and CDR2 LQKENI. Between the trimmed V and J ends, which lost 2 bases and 5 bases, there was a span of 9 bases. The CDR3 loop spans 14 amino acids.

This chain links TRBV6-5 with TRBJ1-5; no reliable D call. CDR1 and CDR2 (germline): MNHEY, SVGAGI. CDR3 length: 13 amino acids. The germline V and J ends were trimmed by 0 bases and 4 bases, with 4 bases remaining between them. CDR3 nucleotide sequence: TGTGCCAGCAGTTACTCGGCGAATCAGCCCCAGCATTTT. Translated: CASSYSANQPQHF.

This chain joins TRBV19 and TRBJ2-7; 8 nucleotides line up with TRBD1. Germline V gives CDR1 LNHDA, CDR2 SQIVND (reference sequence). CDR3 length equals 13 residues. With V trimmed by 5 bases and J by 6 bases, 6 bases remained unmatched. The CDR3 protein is CASSARDRSEQYF. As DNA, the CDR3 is TGTGCCAGTAGTGCAAGGGACAGGAGCGAGCAGTACTTC.

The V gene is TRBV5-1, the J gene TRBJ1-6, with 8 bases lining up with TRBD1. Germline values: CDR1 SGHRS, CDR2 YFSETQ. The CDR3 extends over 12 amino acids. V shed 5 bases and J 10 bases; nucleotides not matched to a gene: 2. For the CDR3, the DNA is TGCGCCAGCAGACAGGGGGAATCACCCCTCCACTTT. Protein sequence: CASRQGESPLHF.

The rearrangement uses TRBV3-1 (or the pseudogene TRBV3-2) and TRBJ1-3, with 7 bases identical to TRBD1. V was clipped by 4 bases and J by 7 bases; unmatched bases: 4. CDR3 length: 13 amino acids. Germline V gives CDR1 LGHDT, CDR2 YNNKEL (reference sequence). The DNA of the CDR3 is TGTGCCAGCAGCCGGGGACAGCGGAACACCATATATTTT. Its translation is CASSRGQRNTIYF.

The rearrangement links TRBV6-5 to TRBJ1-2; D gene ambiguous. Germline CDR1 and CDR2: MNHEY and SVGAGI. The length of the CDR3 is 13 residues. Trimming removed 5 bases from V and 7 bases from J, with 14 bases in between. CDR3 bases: TGTGCCAGCAGTCCCGAAAGGGTTTTTGGCTACACCTTC. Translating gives CASSPERVFGYTF.

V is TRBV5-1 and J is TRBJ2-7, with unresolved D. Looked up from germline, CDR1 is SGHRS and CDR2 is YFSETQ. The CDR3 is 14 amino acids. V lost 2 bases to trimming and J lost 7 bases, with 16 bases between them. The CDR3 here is CASSFLSQVREQYF. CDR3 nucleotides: TGCGCCAGCAGCTTTCTCTCACAAGTGAGGGAGCAGTACTTC.

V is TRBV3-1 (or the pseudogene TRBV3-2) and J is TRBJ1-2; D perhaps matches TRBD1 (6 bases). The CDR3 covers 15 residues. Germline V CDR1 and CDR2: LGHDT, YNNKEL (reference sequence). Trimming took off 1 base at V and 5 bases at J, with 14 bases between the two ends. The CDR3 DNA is TGTGCCAGCAGCCAAGGGACAGCTGTGTGGTATGGCTACACCTTC. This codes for CASSQGTAVWYGYTF.

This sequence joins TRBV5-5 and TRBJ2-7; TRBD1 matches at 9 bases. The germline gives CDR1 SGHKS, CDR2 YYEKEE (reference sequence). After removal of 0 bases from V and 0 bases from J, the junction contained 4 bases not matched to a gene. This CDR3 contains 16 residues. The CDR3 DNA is TGTGCCAGCAGCTTGGGGATGGGACAGGGCTCCTACGAGCAGTACTTC. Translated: CASSLGMGQGSYEQYF.

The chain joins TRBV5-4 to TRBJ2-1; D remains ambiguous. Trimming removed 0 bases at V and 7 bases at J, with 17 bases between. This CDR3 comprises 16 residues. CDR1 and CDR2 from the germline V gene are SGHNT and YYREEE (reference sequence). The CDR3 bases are TGTGCCAGCAGCTTGGGGAGTGGCCTGGGGATAAATGAGCAGTTCTTC. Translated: CASSLGSGLGINEQFF.

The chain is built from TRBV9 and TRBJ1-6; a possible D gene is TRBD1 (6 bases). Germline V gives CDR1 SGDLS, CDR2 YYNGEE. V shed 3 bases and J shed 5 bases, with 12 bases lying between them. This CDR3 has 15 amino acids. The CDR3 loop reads CASSEGVLDNSPLHF. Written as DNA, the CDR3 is TGTGCCAGCAGCGAGGGGGTCTTAGATAATTCACCCCTCCACTTT.

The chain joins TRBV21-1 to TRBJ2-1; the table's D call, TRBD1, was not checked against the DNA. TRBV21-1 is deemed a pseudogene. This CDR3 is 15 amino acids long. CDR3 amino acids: CASSKGRDRANEQFF. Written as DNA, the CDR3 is TGTGCCAGCAGCAAGGGTCGGGACAGGGCCAATGAGCAGTTCTTC.

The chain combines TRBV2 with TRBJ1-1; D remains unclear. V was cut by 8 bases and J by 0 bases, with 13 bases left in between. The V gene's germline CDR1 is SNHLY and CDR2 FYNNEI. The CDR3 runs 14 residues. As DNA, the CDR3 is TGTGCCAGCCTTTACCCGGGCCTGAACACTGAAGCTTTCTTT. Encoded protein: CASLYPGLNTEAFF.

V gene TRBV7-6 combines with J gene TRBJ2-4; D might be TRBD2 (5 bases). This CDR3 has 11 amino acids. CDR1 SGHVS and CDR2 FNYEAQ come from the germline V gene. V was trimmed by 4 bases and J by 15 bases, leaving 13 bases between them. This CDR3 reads CASSSGIQLYF. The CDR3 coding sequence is TGTGCCAGCAGCTCCGGGATTCAATTGTACTTC.